The entry below gives a single T cell receptor beta chain sequence along with its context. This entry is derived from a study of blood T cell repertoires in COVID-19. Germline V gene data show CDR1 as MNHEY and CDR2 as SMNVEV (reference sequence). The CDR3 is 13 amino acids. With 3 bases removed from V and 1 base from J, the gap between germline ends came to 4 bases. Source study methods: Scientists estimated how many nucleated cells there were by amplifying reference gene primers. Repertoires were generated with immunoSEQ multiplex PCR, while TCRdb's copy carries only in-frame clones and drops some. That table is the source of V, J and clone size, and D and trimming were worked out from the DNA. Here the sample spans a few hundred thousand clones, around 87% being singletons.

The sample taken for sequencing was peripheral blood. This receptor was taken from a woman aged 45-65 years who had recovered from COVID-19. The V call is TRBV27, the J call TRBJ1-5, with unresolved D. The CDR3: CASSFMSNQPQHF. As DNA, the CDR3 is TGTGCCAGCAGTTTTATGAGCAATCAGCCCCAGCATTTT.